A selection of T cell receptor beta chains follows, all from one sample in a study of shared clonotypes between healthy human individuals. Clones were read by immunoSEQ multiplex PCR, and TCRdb kept only the in-frame ones, dropping some. The profile covers roughly 500,000 clones, with about 96% appearing a single time and about 0.064% taken by the ten largest. The sample consisted of naive CD4+ T cells sorted from blood. The receptors stem from a woman aged 30 to 39 in good health. Each CDR3 is given with its conserved first and last residue. A D gene is named only where the DNA matches it firmly. Size values are once, few and many counts, or a class for expanded clones, and some rows have none.

NA	TRBJ2-2	NA	TRBV29-1	CSARTGRNTGELFF	TGCAGCGCCCGCACAGGGAGGAACACCGGGGAGCTGTTTTTT
NA	TRBJ1-1	NA	TRBV2	CASAIGNLRGYDEAFF	TGTGCCAGCGCTATAGGGAACTTAAGGGGATATGATGAAGCTTTCTTT
TRBD2	TRBJ2-1	NA	TRBV5-1	CASSLVASGNEQFF	TGCGCCAGCAGCTTGGTGGCTAGCGGCAATGAGCAGTTCTTC
NA	TRBJ1-4	NA	TRBV20-1	CSARGGEKLFF	TGCAGTGCTAGAGGAGGGGAAAAACTGTTTTTT
NA	TRBJ2-1	NA	TRBV5-6	CASSLGQNPTSYNEQFF	TGTGCCAGCAGCTTGGGTCAAAACCCTACTTCCTACAATGAGCAGTTCTTC
TRBD1	TRBJ1-4	NA	TRBV4-1	CASKGQDEKLFF	TGCGCCAGCAAGGGACAGGATGAAAAACTGTTTTTT
NA	TRBJ1-4	NA	TRBV2	CASSVRPIEKLFF	TGTGCCAGCAGTGTTCGGCCTATTGAAAAACTGTTTTTT
TRBD1	TRBJ1-5	NA	TRBV11-2	CASSLQGNQPQHF	TGTGCCAGCAGCCTACAGGGGAATCAGCCCCAGCATTTT
NA	TRBJ2-3	once	TRBV5-1	CASSLLLSTDTQYF	TGCGCCAGCAGCTTGCTGCTTAGCACAGATACGCAGTATTTT
NA	TRBJ2-7	NA	TRBV2	CASSEGQATLYEQYF	TGTGCCAGCAGTGAAGGACAGGCAACCCTCTACGAGCAGTACTTC